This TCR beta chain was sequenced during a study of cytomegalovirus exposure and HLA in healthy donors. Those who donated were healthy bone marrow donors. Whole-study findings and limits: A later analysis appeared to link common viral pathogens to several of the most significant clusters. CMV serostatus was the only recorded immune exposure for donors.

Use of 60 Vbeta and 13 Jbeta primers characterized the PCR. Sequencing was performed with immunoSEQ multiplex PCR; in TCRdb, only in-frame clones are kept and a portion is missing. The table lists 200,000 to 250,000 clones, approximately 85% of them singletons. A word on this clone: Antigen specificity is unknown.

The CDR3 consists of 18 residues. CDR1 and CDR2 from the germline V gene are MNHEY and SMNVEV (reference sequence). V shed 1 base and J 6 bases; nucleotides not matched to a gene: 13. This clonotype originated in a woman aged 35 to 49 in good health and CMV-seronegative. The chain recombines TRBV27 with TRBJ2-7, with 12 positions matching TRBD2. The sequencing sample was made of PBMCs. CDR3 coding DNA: TGTGCCAGCAGTTTATTGAGACTAGCGGGAGTTCGGGGATCCGAGCAGTACTTC. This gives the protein CASSLLRLAGVRGSEQYF.